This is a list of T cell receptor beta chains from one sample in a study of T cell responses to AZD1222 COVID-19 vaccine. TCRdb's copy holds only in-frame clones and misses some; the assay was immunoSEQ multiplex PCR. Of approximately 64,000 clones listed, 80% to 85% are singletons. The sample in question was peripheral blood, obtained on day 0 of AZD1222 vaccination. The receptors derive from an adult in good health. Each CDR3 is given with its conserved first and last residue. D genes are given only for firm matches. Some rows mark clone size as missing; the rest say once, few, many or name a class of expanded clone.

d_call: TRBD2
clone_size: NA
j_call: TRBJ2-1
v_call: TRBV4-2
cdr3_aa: CASSQGGGNNEQFF
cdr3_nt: TGTGCCAGCAGCCAAGGGGGGGGGAACAATGAGCAGTTCTTC

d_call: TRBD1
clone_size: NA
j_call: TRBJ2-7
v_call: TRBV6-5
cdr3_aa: CASRWDRAYEQYF
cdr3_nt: TGTGCCAGCAGGTGGGACAGGGCCTACGAGCAGTACTTC

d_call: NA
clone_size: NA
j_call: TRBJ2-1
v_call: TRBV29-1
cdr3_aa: CSVEDSSPGTYNEQFF
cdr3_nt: TGCAGCGTTGAAGATTCATCCCCTGGCACCTACAATGAGCAGTTCTTC

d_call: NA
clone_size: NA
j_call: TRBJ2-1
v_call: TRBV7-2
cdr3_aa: CASSLGLNKAYNEQFF
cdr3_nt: TGTGCCAGCAGCTTAGGGCTCAATAAGGCTTACAATGAGCAGTTCTTC

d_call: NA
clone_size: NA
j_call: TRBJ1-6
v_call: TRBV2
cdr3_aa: CASSPLVGGNSPLHF
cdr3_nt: TGTGCCAGCAGTCCCCTGGTGGGGGGTAATTCACCCCTCCACTTT

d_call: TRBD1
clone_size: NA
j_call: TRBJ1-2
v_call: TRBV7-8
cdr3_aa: CASSLVGTGNYGYTF
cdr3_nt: TGTGCCAGCAGCCTAGTCGGGACAGGGAACTATGGCTACACCTTC

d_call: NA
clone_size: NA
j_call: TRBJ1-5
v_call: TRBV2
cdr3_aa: CASNGEGGAPQHF
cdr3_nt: TGTGCCAGCAACGGAGAGGGGGGTGCGCCCCAGCATTTT

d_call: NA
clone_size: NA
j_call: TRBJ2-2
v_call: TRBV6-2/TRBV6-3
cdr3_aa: CASSHGDTGELFF
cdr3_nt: TGTGCCAGCAGTCACGGGGACACCGGGGAGCTGTTTTTT

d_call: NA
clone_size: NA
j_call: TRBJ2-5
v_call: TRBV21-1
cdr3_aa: CASSKGREETQYF
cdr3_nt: TGTGCCAGCAGCAAAGGCAGGGAAGAGACCCAGTACTTC

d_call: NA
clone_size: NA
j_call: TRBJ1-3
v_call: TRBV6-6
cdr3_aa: CASSYSDTLSGNTIYF
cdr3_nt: TGTGCCAGCAGTTACTCGGACACCCTCTCTGGAAACACCATATATTTT

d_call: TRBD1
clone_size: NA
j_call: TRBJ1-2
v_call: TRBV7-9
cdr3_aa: CASSGGQGANYGYTF
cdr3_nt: TGTGCCAGCAGCGGGGGACAGGGTGCTAACTATGGCTACACCTTC

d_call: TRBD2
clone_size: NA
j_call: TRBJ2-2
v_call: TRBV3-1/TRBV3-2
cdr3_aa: CASSTGTSGGTGELFF
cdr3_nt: TGTGCCAGCAGCACCGGGACTAGCGGGGGGACCGGGGAGCTGTTTTTT

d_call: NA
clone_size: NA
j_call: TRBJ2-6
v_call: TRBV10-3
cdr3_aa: CAIRQNSGANVLTF
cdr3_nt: TGTGCCATCAGACAGAACTCTGGGGCCAACGTCCTGACTTTC

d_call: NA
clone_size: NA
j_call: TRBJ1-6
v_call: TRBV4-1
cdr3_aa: CASSPGHTGSYNSPLHF
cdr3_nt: TGCGCCAGCAGCCCAGGACACACGGGCTCCTATAATTCACCCCTCCACTTT

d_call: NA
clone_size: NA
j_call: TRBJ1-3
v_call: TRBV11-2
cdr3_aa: CASSLSVTGNTIYF
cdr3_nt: TGTGCCAGCAGCTTATCCGTGACTGGAAACACCATATATTTT

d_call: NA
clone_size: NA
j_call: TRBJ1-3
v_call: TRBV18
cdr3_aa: CASSPSPDRFSGNTIYF
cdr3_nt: TGTGCCAGCTCACCAAGCCCGGACAGATTCTCTGGAAACACCATATATTTT

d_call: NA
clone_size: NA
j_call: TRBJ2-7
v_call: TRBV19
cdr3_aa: CASSWGTGGAYEQYF
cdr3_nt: TGTGCCAGTAGCTGGGGCACGGGGGGCGCTTACGAGCAGTACTTC

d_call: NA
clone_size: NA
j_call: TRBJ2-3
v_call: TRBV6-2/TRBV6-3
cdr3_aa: CASSVKSSTDTQYF
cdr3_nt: TGTGCCAGCAGTGTAAAGAGCAGCACAGATACGCAGTATTTT

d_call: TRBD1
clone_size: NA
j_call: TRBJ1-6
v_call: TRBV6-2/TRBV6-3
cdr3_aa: CASSYGGGTGRSPLHF
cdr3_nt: TGTGCCAGCAGTTACGGTGGCGGGACAGGGCGGTCACCCCTCCACTTT

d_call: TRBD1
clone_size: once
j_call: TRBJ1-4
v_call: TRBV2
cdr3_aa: CASSGQGIPATNEKLFF
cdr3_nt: TGTGCCAGCAGTGGACAGGGCATCCCAGCAACTAATGAAAAACTGTTTTTT

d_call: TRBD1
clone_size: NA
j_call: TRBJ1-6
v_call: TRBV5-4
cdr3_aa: CASSPGGSSYNSPLHF
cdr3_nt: TGTGCCAGCAGCCCAGGGGGGAGTTCCTATAATTCACCCCTCCACTTT

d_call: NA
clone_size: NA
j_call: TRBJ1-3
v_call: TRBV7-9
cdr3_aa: CASSLDYRNTIYF
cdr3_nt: TGTGCCAGCAGCTTAGATTACCGAAACACCATATATTTT

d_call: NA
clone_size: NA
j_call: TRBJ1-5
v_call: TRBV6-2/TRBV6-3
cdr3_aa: CASSDLGYQPQHF
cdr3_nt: TGTGCCAGCAGTGACCTCGGGTATCAGCCCCAGCATTTT

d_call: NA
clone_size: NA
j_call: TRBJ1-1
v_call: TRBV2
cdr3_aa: CASSKHTEAFF
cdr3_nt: TGTGCCAGCAGTAAACACACTGAAGCTTTCTTT

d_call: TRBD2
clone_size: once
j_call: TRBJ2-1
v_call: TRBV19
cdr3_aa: CASNRGLAGEGEQFF
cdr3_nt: TGTGCCAGTAATCGAGGACTAGCGGGGGAAGGTGAGCAGTTCTTC

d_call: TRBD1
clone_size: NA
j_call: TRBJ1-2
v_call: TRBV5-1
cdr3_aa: CASSLSRGYRDGYTF
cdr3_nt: TGCGCCAGCAGCTTGTCCAGGGGGTATCGGGATGGCTACACCTTC

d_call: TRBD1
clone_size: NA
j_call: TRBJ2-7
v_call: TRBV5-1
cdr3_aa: CAIEGDRVDEQYF
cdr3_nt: TGCGCCATCGAGGGGGACAGGGTCGACGAGCAGTACTTC

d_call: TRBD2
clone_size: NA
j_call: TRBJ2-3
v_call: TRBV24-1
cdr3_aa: CATSDPNSGGTTDTQYF
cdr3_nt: TGTGCCACCAGTGACCCTAATAGCGGGGGGACGACAGATACGCAGTATTTT

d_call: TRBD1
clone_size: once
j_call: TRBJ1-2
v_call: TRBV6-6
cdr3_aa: CASSYRDRVSGYTF
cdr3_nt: TGTGCCAGCAGTTACCGGGACAGGGTCAGTGGCTACACCTTC

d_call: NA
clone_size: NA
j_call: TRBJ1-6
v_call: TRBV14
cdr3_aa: CASSQVWDNSPLHF
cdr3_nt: TGTGCCAGCAGCCAAGTGTGGGATAATTCACCCCTCCACTTT

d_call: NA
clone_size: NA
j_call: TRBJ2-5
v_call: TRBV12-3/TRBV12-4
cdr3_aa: CASSLGAQETQYF
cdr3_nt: TGTGCCAGCAGTCTTGGGGCGCAAGAGACCCAGTACTTC

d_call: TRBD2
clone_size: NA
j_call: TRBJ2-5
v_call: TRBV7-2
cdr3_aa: CASSLGGETSGGETQYF
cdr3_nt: TGTGCCAGCAGCTTAGGAGGGGAGACTAGCGGGGGTGAGACCCAGTACTTC

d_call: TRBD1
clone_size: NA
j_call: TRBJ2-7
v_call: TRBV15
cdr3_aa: CATSRGQGAYEQYF
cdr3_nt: TGTGCCACCAGCAGAGGACAGGGGGCTTACGAGCAGTACTTC

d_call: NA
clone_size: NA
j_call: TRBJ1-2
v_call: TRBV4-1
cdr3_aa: CASSKGYDLANYGYTF
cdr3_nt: TGCGCCAGCAGCAAAGGGTACGACTTAGCTAACTATGGCTACACCTTC

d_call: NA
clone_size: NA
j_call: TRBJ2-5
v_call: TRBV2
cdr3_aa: CARGEGTQYF
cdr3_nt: TGTGCCCGCGGAGAAGGGACCCAGTACTTC

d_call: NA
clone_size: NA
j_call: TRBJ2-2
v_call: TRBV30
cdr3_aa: CAWSLGGELFF
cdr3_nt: TGTGCCTGGAGCTTGGGCGGGGAGCTGTTTTTT

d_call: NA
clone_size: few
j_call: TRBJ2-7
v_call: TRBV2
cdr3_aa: CASSEAGGESSYEQYF
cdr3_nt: TGTGCCAGCAGTGAGGCCGGCGGGGAAAGCTCCTACGAGCAGTACTTC

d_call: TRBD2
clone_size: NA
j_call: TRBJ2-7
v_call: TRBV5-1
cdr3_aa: CATGTGGGYEQYF
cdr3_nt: TGCGCCACTGGGACGGGGGGAGGCTACGAGCAGTACTTC

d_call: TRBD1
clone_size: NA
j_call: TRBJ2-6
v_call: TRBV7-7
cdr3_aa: CASSRDRAGPGANVLTF
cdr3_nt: TGTGCCAGCAGCAGGGACAGGGCAGGACCCGGGGCCAACGTCCTGACTTTC

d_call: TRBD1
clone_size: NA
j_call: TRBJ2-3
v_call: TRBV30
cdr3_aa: CAWEGGITDTQYF
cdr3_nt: TGTGCCTGGGAAGGGGGCATCACAGATACGCAGTATTTT

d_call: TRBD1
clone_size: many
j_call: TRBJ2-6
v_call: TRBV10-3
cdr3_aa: CAIRNPTGGYNSGANVLTF
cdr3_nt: TGTGCCATCAGGAATCCGACAGGGGGCTACAACTCTGGGGCCAACGTCCTGACTTTC

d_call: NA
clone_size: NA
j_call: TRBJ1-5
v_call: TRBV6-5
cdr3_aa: CASDAGEYQPQHF
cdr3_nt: TGTGCCAGCGATGCCGGGGAGTATCAGCCCCAGCATTTT

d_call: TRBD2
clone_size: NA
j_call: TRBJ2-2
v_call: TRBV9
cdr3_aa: CASSPGLAGPTAGELFF
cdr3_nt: TGTGCCAGCAGCCCGGGACTAGCGGGGCCCACCGCCGGGGAGCTGTTTTTT

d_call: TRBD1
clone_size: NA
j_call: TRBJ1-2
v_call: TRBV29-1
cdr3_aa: CSASGQGANGYTF
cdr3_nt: TGCAGCGCCTCGGGACAGGGGGCTAATGGCTACACCTTC

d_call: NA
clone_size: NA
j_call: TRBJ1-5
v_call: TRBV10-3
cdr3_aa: CAISEKDEGFNQPQHF
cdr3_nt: TGTGCCATCAGTGAGAAAGATGAAGGGTTTAATCAGCCCCAGCATTTT

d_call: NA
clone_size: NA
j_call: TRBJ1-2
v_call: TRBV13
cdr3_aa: CASSLGVLGEYGYTF
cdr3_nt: TGTGCCAGCAGCTTAGGGGTTTTAGGCGAATATGGCTACACCTTC

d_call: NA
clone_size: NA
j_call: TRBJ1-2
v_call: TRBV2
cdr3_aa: CASSEESGDGGGYTF
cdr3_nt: TGTGCCAGCAGTGAAGAGTCAGGGGACGGTGGGGGCTACACCTTC

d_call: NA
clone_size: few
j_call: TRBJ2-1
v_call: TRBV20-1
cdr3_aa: CSARDNEQFF
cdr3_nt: TGCAGTGCTAGAGACAATGAGCAGTTCTTC

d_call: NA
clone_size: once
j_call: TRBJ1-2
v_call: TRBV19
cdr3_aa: CASSKAGGYTF
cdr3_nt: TGTGCCAGTAGTAAGGCGGGGGGCTACACCTTC

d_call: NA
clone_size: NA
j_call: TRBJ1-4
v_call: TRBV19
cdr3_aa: CASSTPGPWGEKLFF
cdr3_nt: TGTGCCAGTAGTACCCCGGGACCCTGGGGTGAAAAACTGTTTTTT

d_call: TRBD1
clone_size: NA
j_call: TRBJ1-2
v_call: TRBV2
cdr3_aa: CASSDSRTGKGYTF
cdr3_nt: TGTGCCAGCAGCGACTCCCGGACAGGCAAGGGCTACACCTTC

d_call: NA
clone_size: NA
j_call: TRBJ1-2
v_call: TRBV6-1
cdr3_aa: CASSEAAGLDYGYTF
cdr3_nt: TGTGCCAGCAGTGAAGCGGCAGGGCTGGACTATGGCTACACCTTC